The T cell receptor (beta chain) described here comes from a study of CD8 T cells in cerebrospinal fluid in Alzheimer's disease. Droplet-based sequencing used CSF cells sorted as live with a live/dead marker. By frequency, this clonotype registers medium-sized. TCRdb reanalyzed the 10x single-cell sequencing reads and collapses them to one entry per CDR3 protein, without DNA. The table lists under 2,000 distinct CDR3 sequences. CDR3 length: 14 amino acids. Germline CDR1 reads MNHEY; CDR2 reads SMNVEV (reference sequence). The source of this sequence is a human donor in good health. The sequencing input was cerebrospinal fluid. The chain has TRBV27 and TRBJ2-1. CDR3 loop: CASSLDEAYNEQFF.